These 24 T cell receptor beta chains share one sample of origin, sequenced in a study of blood T cell repertoires in COVID-19. Repertoires were generated with immunoSEQ multiplex PCR, while TCRdb's copy carries only in-frame clones and drops some. The sample includes 110,000 or so clones, approximately 77% of them seen just once. Sequencing was performed on peripheral blood. The receptors here all came from a human donor in a cohort sampled during active COVID-19.

The gene calls are TRBV7-8 and TRBJ1-2; TRBD1 aligns across 8 bases. Unmatched junction bases numbered 5, after V lost 7 bases and J lost 4 bases. There are 13 residues in the CDR3. Germline V CDR1 and CDR2: SGHVS, FQNEAQ. The CDR3 DNA is TGTGCCAGCACCCGACAGGGGAGCTATGGCTACACCTTC. Translating it yields CASTRQGSYGYTF.

The chain has TRBV12-3 or TRBV12-4 and TRBJ2-2; D gene uncertain. The ends were cut back, 6 bases at V and 5 bases at J, with 7 bases in the middle. CDR3 length: 12 residues. DNA of the CDR3: TGTGCCAGCAGGCGGAGTACCGGGGAGCTGTTTTTT. Its protein product is CASRRSTGELFF.

V is TRBV19 and J is TRBJ2-7; TRBD1 aligns across 10 bases. V was clipped by 2 bases and J by 3 bases; unmatched bases: 4. This CDR3 is 15 amino acids long. Per germline, CDR1 LNHDA and CDR2 SQIVND (reference sequence). For the CDR3, the DNA is TGTGCCAGTAGTATATCAGGACAGGGGGTCTACGAGCAGTACTTC. It codes for CASSISGQGVYEQYF.

CDR3 DNA sequence: TGTGCCAGCAGTCGTACCGGAGCGCCGACGGGCACCGGGGAGCTGTTTTTT. Translated, it gives CASSRTGAPTGTGELFF. The chain links TRBV28 to TRBJ2-2; D is unresolved. The CDR3 is made up of 17 amino acids. CDR1 MDHEN and CDR2 SYDVKM come from the germline V gene. Trimming removed 5 bases from V and 4 bases from J, with 20 bases in between.

This clone was seen at least ten times. CDR3 amino acids: CARIEGRSNQPQHF. CDR3 sequence (DNA): TGTGCCAGAATTGAGGGAAGAAGCAATCAGCCCCAGCATTTT. This sequence joins TRBV5-3 and TRBJ1-5; D uncertain. TRBV5-3 is an ORF; its function is uncertain. The CDR3 covers 14 residues. Trimming removed 6 bases from V and 1 base from J, with 11 bases in between.

This sequence joins TRBV19 and TRBJ1-1; TRBD1 matches 10 bases. The CDR3 runs to 18 residues. Germline-derived CDR1 and CDR2 are LNHDA and SQIVND (reference sequence). Trimming cost V 0 bases and J 4 bases; bases outside gene matches: 11. CDR3 amino acids: CASSIDGGTGAVGTEAFF. The CDR3 nucleotides are TGTGCCAGTAGTATAGACGGCGGGACAGGGGCCGTGGGCACTGAAGCTTTCTTT.

The count of this clone is one. This chain connects TRBV2 to TRBJ2-7; TRBD2 aligns across 8 bases. With 5 bases clipped from V and 3 bases from J, the junction kept 6 bases outside the gene matches. This CDR3 has 14 amino acids. From germline, CDR1 is SNHLY and CDR2 FYNNEI. The CDR3 spells CASSRSGGHYEQYF. The CDR3 nucleotides read TGTGCCAGCAGTCGATCGGGGGGGCACTACGAGCAGTACTTC.

V is TRBV2 and J is TRBJ1-2, with 10 nucleotides matching TRBD1. Trimming cost V 7 bases and J 4 bases; bases outside gene matches: 6. CDR1 is SNHLY, CDR2 FYNNEI, per germline. This CDR3 region has 14 residues. CDR3 DNA sequence: TGTGCCAGCACCGATGGGACAGGGGCCTATGGCTACACCTTC. This codes for CASTDGTGAYGYTF.

This chain uses TRBV3-1 (or the pseudogene TRBV3-2) with TRBJ2-7, with D hard to call. The germline gives CDR1 LGHDT, CDR2 YNNKEL (reference sequence). Trimming shortened V by 0 bases and J by 6 bases, and 18 bases separated the two germline ends. CDR3 length equals 16 residues. CDR3 sequence reads: CASSQESARLGSEQYF. The CDR3 DNA is TGTGCCAGCAGCCAAGAGTCGGCTCGACTCGGGTCCGAGCAGTACTTC.

This chain uses TRBV11-2 with TRBJ2-7; D gene unclear. Germline V gene data show CDR1 as SGHAT and CDR2 as FQNNGV. The CDR3 extends over 13 amino acids. The V end was cut by 4 bases, the J end by 5 bases, with 12 bases between. In DNA form, the CDR3 reads TGTGCCAGCAGCTCCCCTGACACGGACGAGCAGTACTTC. Its translation: CASSSPDTDEQYF. The entire variable domain, with the rest obtained from reference TRBV11-2 and TRBJ2-7, is as follows: EAGVAQSPRYKIIEKRQSVAFWCNPISGHATLYWYQQILGQGPKLLIQFQNNGVVDDSQLPKDRFSAERLKGVDSTLKIQPAKLEDSAVYLCASSSPDTDEQYFGPGTRLTVT.

This chain connects TRBV18 to TRBJ2-7; 11 nucleotides match TRBD2. The CDR3 has 15 amino acids. Germline V gene data show CDR1 as KGHSH and CDR2 as LQKENI. The ends lost 5 bases at V and 0 bases at J; junction bases unmatched: 3. CDR3 bases: TGTGCCAGCTCAACTAGCGGGGGTCCCTCCTACGAGCAGTACTTC. Protein product: CASSTSGGPSYEQYF.

The chain employs TRBV13 and TRBJ1-2; 8 bases fit TRBD1. In germline, CDR1 is PRHDT, CDR2 FYEKMQ (reference sequence). Losses at the gene ends were 5 bases for V and 6 bases for J; bases not matched to a gene: 5. This CDR3 contains 13 residues. The CDR3 spells CASSGQGANGYTF. CDR3 nucleotide sequence: TGTGCCAGCAGCGGCCAGGGGGCGAATGGCTACACCTTC.

Concerning this clone itself: The same CDR3 arises from other DNA sequences in this sample as well. The V gene is TRBV9, the J gene TRBJ1-1; the D gene is possibly TRBD1 (5 bases). Germline loops: CDR1 SGDLS, CDR2 YYNGEE. The CDR3 extends over 14 amino acids. The V end was cut by 0 bases, the J end by 1 base, with 7 bases between. The chain's CDR3 is CASSVAQGNTEAFF. CDR3 sequence (DNA): TGTGCCAGCAGCGTAGCTCAGGGGAACACTGAAGCTTTCTTT.

The genes are TRBV5-4 and TRBJ1-5; D not certain. Germline loops: CDR1 SGHNT, CDR2 YYREEE (reference sequence). V lost 0 bases and J 5 bases, leaving 6 bases between the germline ends. CDR3 length equals 13 residues. The DNA for the CDR3 is TGTGCCAGCAGCTTGGACAGAGATCAGCCCCAGCATTTT. The encoded protein is CASSLDRDQPQHF.

The chain has TRBV5-1 and TRBJ2-5, with D uncertain. This CDR3 is 13 amino acids long. CDR1 is SGHRS and CDR2 is YFSETQ in the germline V gene. Trimming shortened V by 5 bases and J by 2 bases, and 10 bases separated the two germline ends. In DNA form, the CDR3 reads TGCGCCAGCAGTGACCCGGGTCAAGAGACCCAGTACTTC. Protein: CASSDPGQETQYF.

The genes are TRBV29-1 and TRBJ1-2; the D gene is possibly TRBD1 (5 bases). Germline values: CDR1 SQVTM, CDR2 ANQGSEA. V was clipped by 4 bases and J by 3 bases, with 9 bases between them. This CDR3 region has 12 residues. The CDR3 loop reads CSVAGEDYGYTF. CDR3 DNA: TGCAGCGTTGCGGGGGAGGACTATGGCTACACCTTC.

This clone was seen just once. The rearrangement links TRBV19 to TRBJ1-5; 9 bases line up with TRBD1. From germline, CDR1 is LNHDA and CDR2 SQIVND (reference sequence). The ends lost 5 bases at V and 3 bases at J; junction bases unmatched: 5. The CDR3 covers 15 residues. Written as DNA, the CDR3 is TGTGCCAGTAGTCTAGGACAGGGGCACAATCAGCCCCAGCATTTT. As protein: CASSLGQGHNQPQHF.

The V and J genes are TRBV11-2 and TRBJ2-3; 14 bases agree with TRBD2. This CDR3 region has 18 residues. Unmatched junction bases numbered 7, after V lost 4 bases and J lost 1 base. The germline gives CDR1 SGHAT, CDR2 FQNNGV. The CDR3 sequence: CASSSGTSGSSGTDTQYF. Here the CDR3 DNA reads TGTGCCAGCAGCTCCGGGACTAGCGGGAGCTCTGGCACAGATACGCAGTATTTT.

In this sample, this clone turned up a few times. The gene calls are TRBV5-1 and TRBJ1-1, with D maybe TRBD1 (6 bases). Trimming took off 3 bases at V and 4 bases at J, with 10 bases between the two ends. The germline V gene encodes CDR1 SGHRS and CDR2 YFSETQ. The CDR3 extends over 13 amino acids. CDR3 DNA: TGCGCCAGCAGCTCAACAGGGAGCACTGAAGCTTTCTTT. It translates to CASSSTGSTEAFF.

This clone has a single count. The chain links TRBV6-5 to TRBJ2-7; 7 bases fit TRBD2. The trim removed 6 bases at V and 2 bases at J, leaving 10 bases unmatched. CDR3 length equals 15 residues. CDR1 and CDR2 from the germline V gene are MNHEY and SVGAGI. Here the CDR3 DNA reads TGTGCCAGCAGGGGAGCGGGGTCTTCGCCCTACGAGCAGTACTTC. Its translation: CASRGAGSSPYEQYF.

This sequence joins TRBV4-1 and TRBJ2-3; 8 nucleotides align to TRBD2. This CDR3 has 14 residues. V shed 4 bases, J shed 4 bases, and the junction held 4 bases outside the gene matches. The germline V gene has CDR1 MGHRA and CDR2 YSYEKL. Here the CDR3 reads CASSPAGGPDTQYF. Written as DNA, the CDR3 is TGCGCCAGCAGCCCCGCGGGAGGACCAGATACGCAGTATTTT.

The chain combines TRBV19 with TRBJ2-7, with 7 bases that match TRBD2. CDR3 length: 12 residues. Germline V CDR1 and CDR2: LNHDA, SQIVND (reference sequence). With V trimmed by 3 bases and J by 5 bases, 1 base remained unmatched. CDR3 sequence (DNA): TGTGCCAGTAGTATGGGAGGGGACGAGCAGTACTTC. As protein: CASSMGGDEQYF.

This clone was picked up one time. V gene TRBV29-1 combines with J gene TRBJ2-7, with TRBD1 identical over 8 bases. With 6 bases clipped from V and 7 bases from J, the junction kept 8 bases outside the gene matches. CDR1 and CDR2 (germline): SQVTM, ANQGSEA. The CDR3 spans 12 residues. In nucleotides, the CDR3 is TGCAGCGTCCCCCAGGGGGCGGGTGAGCAGTACTTC. Encoded protein: CSVPQGAGEQYF.

The chain is built from TRBV4-1 and TRBJ1-1, with 8 bases aligning to TRBD1. The CDR3 spans 13 residues. With V trimmed by 0 bases and J by 11 bases, 5 bases remained unmatched. The germline CDR1 and CDR2 sequences are MGHRA and YSYEKL. The CDR3 DNA reads TGCGCCAGCAGCCAAGACCAGTGGACAGGGGCTTTCTTT. Amino acids: CASSQDQWTGAFF.